Sequencing of this TCR beta chain was carried out in a study of T cells in localized non-small cell lung cancer. Study-level points and caveats: Uninvolved adjacent lung showed peak T cell clonality, exceeding tumor. A median about 54 of the top 100 tumor clones appeared in adjacent lung.

About this clone itself: Its antigen is not identified.

Germline-derived CDR1 and CDR2 are SGHRS and YFSETQ. The V gene lost 5 bases and the J gene lost 1 base, with 11 bases spanning the gap. CDR3 length: 14 residues. The data were produced by immunoSEQ multiplex PCR, yet TCRdb's version contains in-frame clones alone and is incomplete. Altogether about 20,000 clones are present, 89% being singletons, with the ten largest covering around 8%. The rearrangement joins TRBV5-1 to TRBJ2-3; a possible D gene is TRBD2 (6 bases). The sequenced sample was peripheral blood, obtained before any cancer treatment. This clonotype was obtained from a man between 40 and 69 years old with stage I lung adenocarcinoma. The CDR3 region has the DNA TGCGCCAGCAGTTCGGGACTCGGCACAGATACGCAGTATTTT. This sequence encodes CASSSGLGTDTQYF.